The entry below gives a single T cell receptor beta chain sequence along with its context. In the original analysis: For nucleated cells, counts were estimated from reference gene primer amplification. This table comes from immunoSEQ multiplex PCR, and its TCRdb copy is limited to in-frame clones, with some not included. The V and J calls and clone size come from that table; D and trimming were worked out from the DNA. The data hold about 50,000 clones, with roughly 88% observed a single time. The data were taken from a study of blood T cell repertoires in COVID-19. Germline V gene lookup returns CDR1 MDHEN and CDR2 SYDVKM. V was cut by 8 bases and J by 7 bases, with 20 bases left in between. This CDR3 spans 14 amino acids.

The chain joins TRBV28 to TRBJ1-1; D might be TRBD1 (6 bases). The clonotype originates from a woman aged 60-70 years with acute or convalescent COVID-19. The sample consisted of peripheral blood. The CDR3 spells CASGRGGLFGEAFF. The CDR3 coding sequence is TGTGCCAGCGGTAGAGGGGGTCTATTCGGTGAAGCTTTCTTT.